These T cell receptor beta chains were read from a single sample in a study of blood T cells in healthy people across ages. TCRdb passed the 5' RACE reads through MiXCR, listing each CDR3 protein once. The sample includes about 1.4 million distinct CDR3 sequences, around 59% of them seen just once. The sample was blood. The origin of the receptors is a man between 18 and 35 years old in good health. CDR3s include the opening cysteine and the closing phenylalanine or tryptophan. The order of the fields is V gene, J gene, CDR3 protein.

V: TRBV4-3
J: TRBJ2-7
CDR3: CASSQSAGEQYF

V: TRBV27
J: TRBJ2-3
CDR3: CASSTHSGRVADTQYF

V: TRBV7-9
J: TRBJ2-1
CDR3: CASSPAPANNEQFF

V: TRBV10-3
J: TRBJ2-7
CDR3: CAISPNVAYEQYF

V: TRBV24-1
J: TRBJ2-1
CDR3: CATSGGRVFYNEQFF

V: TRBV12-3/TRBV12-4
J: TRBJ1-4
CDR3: CASSGRATNEKLFF

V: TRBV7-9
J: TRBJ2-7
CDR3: CASSSFMTSGRPNYEQYF

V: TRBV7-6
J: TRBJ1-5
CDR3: CASSLGEGAHWEANQPQHF

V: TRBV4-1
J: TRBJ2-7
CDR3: CASSTTSGETYEQYF

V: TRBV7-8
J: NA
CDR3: CASSLSGTGAHEQYF

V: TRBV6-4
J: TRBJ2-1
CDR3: CASSDTMTGFVVYEQFF

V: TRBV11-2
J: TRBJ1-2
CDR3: CASSLGLQGSYGYTF

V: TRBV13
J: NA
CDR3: CASILRQPSETQYF

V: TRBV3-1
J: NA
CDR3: CASSDGLAVGETQYF

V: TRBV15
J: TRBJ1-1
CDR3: CATSRTGGANTEAFF

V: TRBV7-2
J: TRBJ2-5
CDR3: CASSLPGGWETQYF

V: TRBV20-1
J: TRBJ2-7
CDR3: CSARAGGQYEQYF

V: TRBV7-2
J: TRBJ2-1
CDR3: CASSLFTSGVNEQFF

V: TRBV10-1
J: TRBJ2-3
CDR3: CASSESGGGTDTQYF

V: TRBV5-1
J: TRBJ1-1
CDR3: CASSPSPTGLNTEAFF